A selection of T cell receptor beta chains follows, all from one sample in a study of long-term antiretroviral therapy in people with HIV. The assay was immunoSEQ multiplex PCR, and TCRdb's table has in-frame clones only and misses some. The repertoire holds roughly 30,000 clones, 75% to 90% seen once, with roughly 7.5% in the top ten. Specimen: unsorted PBMCs, collected 0.3 years after starting antiretroviral therapy. Source of these receptors: a man aged 40-50 years with HIV. Each CDR3 is given with its conserved first and last residue. A D gene is named only where the DNA matches it firmly. Size tells how often a clone was seen (once, few, many) or the class of an expanded clone, and some rows leave it out.

TRBV2	TRBJ1-4	once	-	TGTGCCAGCAGTGCACAGGGTTCGGATGAAAAACTGTTTTTT	CASSAQGSDEKLFF
TRBV7-9	TRBJ1-5	-	TRBD1	TGTGCCAGCACCGGGACAGGGGCTAGCAATCAGCCCCAGCATTTT	CASTGTGASNQPQHF
TRBV19	TRBJ2-3	-	-	TGTGCCAGTAAGGGTAGCGAGTATACGCAGTATTTT	CASKGSEYTQYF
TRBV5-1	TRBJ1-1	-	-	TGCGCCAGCAGCCCCGGGTTCACTATGAACACTGAAGCTTTCTTT	CASSPGFTMNTEAFF
TRBV25-1	TRBJ2-7	-	-	TGTGCCAGTGTCGGGATGGGGGAGCAGTACTTC	CASVGMGEQYF
TRBV27	TRBJ2-1	-	-	TGTGCCACCCGACGCCAGCCGTCCTACAATGAGCAGTTCTTC	CATRRQPSYNEQFF
TRBV18	TRBJ2-3	-	-	TGTGCCAGCTCACCAGGCTGGGGAGATACGCAGTATTTT	CASSPGWGDTQYF
TRBV19	TRBJ2-7	-	-	TGTGCCAGTAGTATCGGATCAGGTCTTAGCTCCTACGAGCAGTACTTC	CASSIGSGLSSYEQYF
TRBV6-5	TRBJ2-7	medium-sized	-	TGTGCCAGCAGTTACTCAGGGTTGGGGTCCTACGAGCAGTACTTC	CASSYSGLGSYEQYF
TRBV5-1	TRBJ2-2	-	-	TGCGCCAGCAGCTCTGACACACCGAACACCGGGGAGCTGTTTTTT	CASSSDTPNTGELFF
TRBV6-6	TRBJ2-7	-	-	TGTGCCAGCAGCTATACCGGGACAGCCGGGAGGGAGTACTTC	CASSYTGTAGREYF
TRBV7-7	TRBJ2-3	-	TRBD2	TGTGCTAGCAGCTTAGGGCTAGCGGGTGGCACAGATACGCAGTATTTT	CASSLGLAGGTDTQYF
TRBV7-6	TRBJ1-1	few	-	TGTGCCAGCAGCTTAGCGCTCGCGGCGGCGAATGAAGCTTTCTTT	CASSLALAAANEAFF
TRBV7-2	TRBJ2-1	-	-	TGTGCCAGCAGCGGTATGTGGGGGTCCTACAATGAGCAGTTCTTC	CASSGMWGSYNEQFF
TRBV28	TRBJ1-1	-	-	TGTGCCAGCAGTTCCCCGGGGCGGGGTTCCGATGAAGCTTTCTTT	CASSSPGRGSDEAFF
TRBV6-4	TRBJ2-2	-	-	TGTGCCAGCAGTGACGGAACAGTGGACACCGGGGAGCTGTTTTTT	CASSDGTVDTGELFF
TRBV7-9	TRBJ2-7	-	TRBD1	TGTGCCAGCAGCTTAGTGGGGGACAGCTCCTACGAGCAGTACTTC	CASSLVGDSSYEQYF
TRBV6-6	TRBJ1-2	-	-	TGTGCCAGCACCGACGACAGTTTTGGTGGCTACACCTTC	CASTDDSFGGYTF
TRBV7-9	TRBJ2-7	-	-	TGTGCCAGCAGCTTCACAATAAGTTCCGAGCAGTACTTC	CASSFTISSEQYF
TRBV7-2	TRBJ2-7	-	TRBD2	TGTGCCAGCAGCTTCCCCGGGGGGAGCTCCTACGAGCAGTACTTC	CASSFPGGSSYEQYF
TRBV13	TRBJ2-3	-	-	TGTGCCAGCAGCCCATTTCCCCGAGCAGATACGCAGTATTTT	CASSPFPRADTQYF
TRBV19	TRBJ2-7	-	-	TGTGCCAGTAGTATTAGCGAGACCTCCTACGAGCAGTACTTC	CASSISETSYEQYF
TRBV30	TRBJ2-3	-	-	TGTGCCTGGAGTGGCGGACCCACAGATACGCAGTATTTT	CAWSGGPTDTQYF
TRBV19	TRBJ1-2	-	-	TGTGCCAGTAGTATTGGAACAGGGACTAGCTATGGCTACACCTTC	CASSIGTGTSYGYTF
TRBV28	TRBJ2-3	-	TRBD2	TGTGCCAGCAGTTCCCCCCAGCGGGGGGGAACAGATACGCAGTATTTT	CASSSPQRGGTDTQYF
TRBV5-6	TRBJ2-2	-	-	TGTGCCAGCAACCTATTAAGGGCGAACCTGGCCGGGGAGCTGTTTTTT	CASNLLRANLAGELFF
TRBV6-5	TRBJ2-7	-	TRBD1	TGTGCCAGCAGTGAACGGACAGGATGGGACGAGCAGTACTTC	CASSERTGWDEQYF
TRBV5-4	TRBJ2-5	-	TRBD1	TGTGCCAGCAGCGAACAGGGGCAAGATGGAGAGACCCAGTACTTC	CASSEQGQDGETQYF
TRBV5-4	TRBJ2-5	-	TRBD2	TGTGCCAGCAGCTCGGCTAGCGGAAACCAAGAGACCCAGTACTTC	CASSSASGNQETQYF
TRBV27	TRBJ2-3	-	-	TGTGCCAGCAGTTTTCGGACTACCGTAAGCTCCACAGATACGCAGTATTTT	CASSFRTTVSSTDTQYF
TRBV18	TRBJ1-1	-	TRBD1	TGTGCCAGCTCGCGACAGGGAGGTTTGTACACTGAAGCTTTCTTT	CASSRQGGLYTEAFF
TRBV7-6	TRBJ2-5	-	TRBD1	TGTGCCAGCAGCTTATCGATGGCACAGGGGAGGACCCAGTACTTC	CASSLSMAQGRTQYF
TRBV27	TRBJ1-6	-	TRBD1	TGTGCCAGCAGTACATTCCGCAGGGGGTTCTATAATTCACCCCTCCACTTT	CASSTFRRGFYNSPLHF
TRBV2	TRBJ2-7	few	TRBD2	TGTGCCAGCAGTAGGGACTACTACGAGCAGTACTTC	CASSRDYYEQYF
TRBV27	TRBJ2-7	few	TRBD1	TGTGCTGTCGCACGTATCGGGACAGGGAGGTACGAGCAGTACTTC	CAVARIGTGRYEQYF